These 28 T cell receptor beta chains came from one sample sequenced in a study of CD8 T cells in ankylosing spondylitis. TCRdb analysed the 5' RACE reads with MiXCR anew, one entry per CDR3 protein. The sample has 250,000 or so distinct CDR3 sequences; about 24% are singletons. The source material was blood, either unsorted or a sorted T cell fraction (not recorded which). These TCRs come from a male donor with ankylosing spondylitis or in good health (not recorded which).

This clonotype has more than one count but fewer than ten. The V and J genes are TRBV7-8 and TRBJ1-5, with a possible D match to TRBD1 (6 bases). Germline values: CDR1 SGHVS, CDR2 FQNEAQ. The CDR3 loop spans 15 amino acids. V was clipped by 1 base and J by 2 bases, with 9 bases between them. This CDR3 reads CASSLEGGRNQPQHF. The CDR3 DNA is TGTGCCAGCAGCTTAGAGGGGGGGCGCAATCAGCCCCAGCATTTT.

This clonotype was observed a handful of times. This chain connects TRBV10-3 to TRBJ2-3, with a possible D match to TRBD1 (5 bases). Germline V gene data show CDR1 as ENHRY and CDR2 as SYGVKD. The germline V and J ends were trimmed by 0 bases and 6 bases, with 13 bases remaining between them. The CDR3 length is 15 residues. Here the CDR3 reads CAISESIGDGDTQYF. CDR3 coding DNA: TGTGCCATCAGTGAGTCGATAGGGGATGGGGATACGCAGTATTTT.

The chain links TRBV20-1 to TRBJ2-3, with D perhaps TRBD1 (6 bases). Germline V gene lookup returns CDR1 DFQATT and CDR2 SNEGSKA (reference sequence). The germline V and J ends were trimmed by 8 bases and 1 base, with 10 bases remaining between them. The CDR3 is made up of 12 amino acids. This CDR3 reads CSNRAGTDTQYF. The CDR3 region has the DNA TGCAGTAACAGGGCGGGCACAGATACGCAGTATTTT.

This clonotype was observed many times. The J gene is TRBJ1-5, the V gene TRBV4-1, with TRBD1 matching over 12 bases. V trimming: 2 bases; J trimming: 6 bases; junction bases outside the gene matches: 8. CDR3 length equals 17 residues. Germline V CDR1 and CDR2: MGHRA, YSYEKL. Here the CDR3 reads CASSQTRDRGLRQPQHF. CDR3 in DNA: TGCGCCAGCAGCCAAACCCGGGACAGGGGGCTGCGTCAGCCCCAGCATTTT.

This clonotype has at least ten counts. The J gene is TRBJ2-5, the V gene TRBV20-1; D is unresolved. The CDR3 runs 11 residues. CDR1 is DFQATT, CDR2 SNEGSKA, per germline (reference sequence). The V gene lost 3 bases and the J gene lost 5 bases, with 7 bases spanning the gap. CDR3 nucleotide sequence: TGCAGTGCTAGCGTCGTTGAGACCCAGTACTTC. It encodes CSASVVETQYF.

V is TRBV20-1 and J is TRBJ2-3; 8 nucleotides line up with TRBD2. Germline loops: CDR1 DFQATT, CDR2 SNEGSKA (reference sequence). The CDR3 contains 16 residues. The trim removed 2 bases at V and 2 bases at J, leaving 9 bases unmatched. Here the CDR3 reads CSARPSGGHYTDTQYF. The CDR3 DNA reads as TGCAGTGCTAGACCCAGCGGGGGACACTACACAGATACGCAGTATTTT.

This clonotype has at least ten counts. This chain connects TRBV20-1 to TRBJ1-6, with D perhaps TRBD1 (6 bases). V lost 0 bases to trimming and J lost 7 bases, with 13 bases between them. CDR3 size: 15 residues. Germline lookup yields CDR1 DFQATT and CDR2 SNEGSKA (reference sequence). This CDR3 reads CSARDLQGKNSPLHF. The CDR3 coding sequence is TGCAGTGCTAGAGATCTCCAGGGGAAGAATTCACCCCTCCACTTT.

This clonotype was seen only a few times. This chain links TRBV19 with TRBJ2-3; 9 bases map to TRBD1. The length of the CDR3 is 17 residues. The V segment lost 0 bases and the J segment 4 bases; nucleotides outside the gene matches: 8. Looked up from germline, CDR1 is LNHDA and CDR2 is SQIVND (reference sequence). The CDR3 region is CASSIDRTGVIADTQYF. The CDR3, as DNA: TGTGCCAGTAGTATAGATCGGACAGGGGTCATCGCAGATACGCAGTATTTT.

This clonotype has a handful of counts. The chain is built from TRBV6-5 and TRBJ2-3, with a tentative D call TRBD2 (5 bases). Looked up from germline, CDR1 is MNHEY and CDR2 is SVGAGI. V was shortened by 2 bases and J by 4 bases, with 10 bases between the two germline ends. The CDR3 extends over 14 amino acids. CDR3 residues: CASSYHKGADTQYF. The CDR3 nucleotides are TGTGCCAGCAGTTACCACAAGGGAGCAGATACGCAGTATTTT.

This clonotype was picked up a small number of times. This rearrangement joins TRBV29-1 to TRBJ2-5; D is possibly TRBD1 (6 bases). Trimming shortened V by 4 bases and J by 5 bases, and 11 bases separated the two germline ends. Germline CDR1 and CDR2: SQVTM and ANQGSEA. The CDR3 runs 12 residues. CDR3 amino acids: CSVVGQGETQYF. Here the CDR3 DNA reads TGCAGCGTTGTTGGGCAGGGGGAGACCCAGTACTTC.

This clonotype was detected ten times or more. The rearrangement uses TRBV20-1 and TRBJ1-1; D not certain. Germline lookup yields CDR1 DFQATT and CDR2 SNEGSKA (reference sequence). Trimming stripped 3 bases from V and 10 bases from J, with 9 bases between. This CDR3 region has 10 residues. The CDR3 DNA reads TGCAGTGCTAGTCGGCCAATAGCTTTCTTT. Translation gives CSASRPIAFF.

The chain couples TRBV29-1 to TRBJ2-3; D not resolved. This CDR3 spans 13 amino acids. Trimming removed 6 bases from V and 6 bases from J, with 16 bases in between. Germline assignment: CDR1 SQVTM and CDR2 ANQGSEA. The CDR3 sequence: CSVRGRFSDTQYF. CDR3 bases: TGCAGCGTCCGCGGAAGGTTTTCTGATACGCAGTATTTT.

A few counts support this clonotype. The rearrangement uses TRBV20-1 and TRBJ1-5, with unresolved D. The CDR3 is made up of 13 amino acids. Germline V gene data show CDR1 as DFQATT and CDR2 as SNEGSKA (reference sequence). Trimming left V 0 bases short and J 6 bases short, with 9 bases between. CDR3 DNA: TGCAGTGCTAGAGATCTACAGCCTCAGCCCCAGCATTTT. Its translation: CSARDLQPQPQHF.

The chain has TRBV20-1 and TRBJ1-1; unclear D gene. The CDR3 spans 12 residues. The V end was cut by 2 bases, the J end by 7 bases, with 11 bases between. CDR1 and CDR2 from the germline V gene are DFQATT and SNEGSKA (reference sequence). CDR3 protein: CSARQLGDEAFF. Here the CDR3 DNA reads TGCAGTGCTAGACAATTGGGAGATGAAGCTTTCTTT.

This clonotype was seen only a few times. The chain combines TRBV3-1 with TRBJ2-7, with D possibly called TRBD1 or TRBD2 (6 bases each). The CDR3 has 15 residues. Germline loops: CDR1 LGHDT, CDR2 YNNKEL (reference sequence). Deletions cut 3 bases from V and 3 bases from J, with 15 bases between. CDR3 DNA: TGTGCCAGCAGCCACCTAGCGACAGGCGGCTACGAGCAGTACTTC. Its translation is CASSHLATGGYEQYF.

The rearrangement uses TRBV2 and TRBJ2-5; TRBD1 is a possible D gene (5 bases). Trimming took off 3 bases at V and 4 bases at J, with 9 bases between the two ends. This CDR3 is 13 amino acids long. Germline-derived CDR1 and CDR2 are SNHLY and FYNNEI. CDR3 protein: CASSDTRAETQYF. CDR3 in DNA: TGTGCCAGCAGTGATACCAGGGCAGAGACCCAGTACTTC. The full variable domain, with the rest looked up from reference TRBV2 and TRBJ2-5, is EPEVTQTPSHQVTQMGQEVILRCVPISNHLYFYWYRQILGQKVEFLVSFYNNEISEKSEIFDDQFSVERPDGSNFTLKIRSTKLEDSAMYFCASSDTRAETQYFGPGTRLLVL.

Points on this clonotype: It may be a read error: a sequence one base away is much more abundant. This chain connects TRBV29-1 to TRBJ2-1, with D perhaps TRBD1 (5 bases). From germline, CDR1 is SQVTM and CDR2 ANQGSEA. The CDR3 consists of 13 residues. The CDR3 region is CSVLTGAYNELFF. The CDR3 DNA sequence: TGCAGCGTTCTGACTGGGGCCTACAATGAGCTGTTCTTC.

In this sample, this clonotype turned up a few times. The chain is built from TRBV20-1 and TRBJ2-3; 10 nucleotides line up with TRBD2. This CDR3 has 14 residues. Germline assignment: CDR1 DFQATT and CDR2 SNEGSKA (reference sequence). The V and J ends lost 4 bases and 1 base, in that order; junction bases with no gene match: 2. The chain's CDR3 is CSANSGGRTDTQYF. The CDR3 nucleotides read TGCAGTGCTAATAGCGGGGGGCGCACAGATACGCAGTATTTT.

The table lists this clonotype with a few counts. V is TRBV20-1 and J is TRBJ2-1; D may be TRBD2 (5 bases). Deletions cut 0 bases from V and 0 bases from J, with 15 bases between. Germline-derived CDR1 and CDR2 are DFQATT and SNEGSKA (reference sequence). The CDR3 extends over 17 amino acids. The chain's CDR3 is CSARDLAGRSSYNEQFF. The CDR3 DNA reads as TGCAGTGCTAGAGATCTGGCGGGCCGGAGCTCCTACAATGAGCAGTTCTTC.

In its sample, this clonotype was seen many times. The CDR3 sequence is CSARDPGGIGELFF. CDR3 bases: TGCAGTGCTAGAGATCCCGGGGGCATCGGGGAGCTGTTTTTT. The V call is TRBV20-1, the J call TRBJ2-2; D may correspond to TRBD1 or TRBD2 (6 bases each). This CDR3 is 14 amino acids long. Germline assignment: CDR1 DFQATT and CDR2 SNEGSKA (reference sequence). V dropped 0 bases and J dropped 7 bases, with 12 bases sitting between them.

This clonotype was recorded many times. CDR3 protein: CASTVRRGGSGELFF. As DNA, the CDR3 is TGTGCCAGCACCGTGAGAAGGGGTGGGTCCGGGGAGCTGTTTTTT. The genes are TRBV2 and TRBJ2-2; D possibly corresponds to TRBD1 (5 bases). Trimming cost V 7 bases and J 6 bases, with 18 bases left between them. The CDR3 loop spans 15 amino acids. Germline V gives CDR1 SNHLY, CDR2 FYNNEI.

The chain links TRBV6-5 to TRBJ2-7; D uncertain. This CDR3 comprises 14 residues. Germline V gene lookup returns CDR1 MNHEY and CDR2 SVGAGI. The V and J ends lost 5 bases and 2 bases respectively, with 13 bases between them. Here the CDR3 reads CASSIPLRPYEQYF. CDR3 nucleotide sequence: TGTGCCAGCAGTATACCTCTACGTCCCTACGAGCAGTACTTC.

The chain has TRBV7-2 and TRBJ2-7; D is perhaps TRBD1 or TRBD2 (5 bases each). The CDR3 covers 14 residues. Germline values: CDR1 SGHTA, CDR2 FQGNSA. V lost 5 bases and J 0 bases, leaving 11 bases between the germline ends. As DNA, the CDR3 is TGTGCCAGCAGCGTGGGACGGCTCTCCTACGAGCAGTACTTC. Amino acids: CASSVGRLSYEQYF.

With regard to this clonotype: It may be a read error: a sequence one base away is much more abundant. V usage is TRBV20-1 and J usage is TRBJ2-7; possible D gene TRBD1, 6 bases. The germline gives CDR1 DFQATT, CDR2 SNEGSKA (reference sequence). The CDR3 runs to 12 residues. CDR3 in amino acids: CGAEGTFHEQYF. CDR3 nucleotides: TGCGGTGCCGAGGGGACATTCCACGAGCAGTACTTC.

This clonotype has only a few counts. The chain joins TRBV9 to TRBJ1-3; D remains ambiguous. CDR3 size: 14 residues. V gave up 4 bases and J gave up 0 bases, with 8 bases separating them. Looked up from germline, CDR1 is SGDLS and CDR2 is YYNGEE. The CDR3 sequence is CASSPRPSGNTIYF. The CDR3 nucleotides are TGTGCCAGCAGCCCCCGGCCCTCTGGAAACACCATATATTTT.

The chain links TRBV24-1 to TRBJ2-1; 10 bases line up with TRBD1. The J segment lost 8 bases and the V segment lost 5 bases, leaving 11 bases of the junction unmatched. Germline loops: CDR1 KGHDR, CDR2 SFDVKD. The CDR3 totals 16 residues. Here the CDR3 reads CATSVPGQGMRDEQFF. In DNA form, the CDR3 reads TGTGCCACCAGTGTCCCGGGACAGGGGATGCGGGATGAGCAGTTCTTC.

The V and J genes are TRBV10-3 and TRBJ2-3; the match to TRBD2 covers 7 bases. CDR1 ENHRY and CDR2 SYGVKD come from the germline V gene. J was trimmed by 1 base and V by 6 bases; bases with no gene match: 4. This CDR3 comprises 14 residues. The CDR3 loop is CAISQRGGTDTQYF. The CDR3 bases are TGTGCCATCAGCCAGCGGGGAGGCACAGATACGCAGTATTTT.

This clonotype was found a few times. This sequence joins TRBV12-3 or TRBV12-4 and TRBJ2-1, with 7 bases identical to TRBD1. The junction had 3 bases not matched to a gene; V was cut back by 5 bases and J by 2 bases. The CDR3 loop spans 14 amino acids. CDR3 nucleotide sequence: TGTGCCAGCAGTGACAGGGCAGCCTACAATGAGCAGTTCTTC. As protein: CASSDRAAYNEQFF.